The sequence of this T cell receptor beta chain was determined in a study of T-cell reconstitution after alpha-beta-depleted transplantation in children. The length of the CDR3 is 13 residues. Trimming pared 8 bases from V and 4 bases from J, leaving 14 bases between. CDR1 and CDR2 from the germline V gene are MNHEY and SMNVEV (reference sequence). For TCRbeta, the library was prepared with unique molecular identifiers. TCRdb analysed the PCR reads with MiXCR anew, one entry per CDR3 protein. The table shows about 460,000 distinct CDR3 sequences, with 12% occurring only once. This chain joins TRBV27 and TRBJ1-1; maybe TRBD1 (5 bases). The clonotype comes from a human donor who donated a stem cell graft to a child with combined immunodeficiency. The material sequenced was PBMCs from the stem cell graft donor, taken from the stem cell graft. CDR3 sequence reads: CASAPRRGTEAFF. CDR3 nucleotides: TGTGCCAGCGCTCCACGGAGGGGCACTGAAGCTTTCTTT.